This T cell receptor (beta chain) was sequenced for a study of shared clonotypes between healthy human individuals. Concerning this clone itself: Its antigen is still unknown.

The CDR3 loop spans 14 amino acids. V gave up 8 bases and J gave up 7 bases, with 18 bases separating them. Germline V CDR1 and CDR2: SNHLY, FYNNEI. Data came from immunoSEQ multiplex PCR; TCRdb stores just in-frame clones and leaves some out. The sample includes approximately 1.1 million clones, 78% seen only once; the top ten take 0.5% to 0.6%. Study-wide points: Only blood was sampled; tissue repertoires likely differ. Between four donors, naive CD4 clonotypes were shared at a level of around 5.1%. Non-shared clonotypes were found to have lower generation probabilities than the clonotypes that were shared by all four of the sorted-subset donors.

The receptor was derived from a man aged 18-30 years in good health. Some clones in this sample may be carry-over from other donors' samples. The rearrangement uses TRBV2 and TRBJ1-5; D gene uncertain. The source material was memory CD4+ T cells from PBMCs. Described subset: CD45RA-negative fraction. The CDR3 protein is CASGPHLADQPQHF. The CDR3 DNA is TGTGCCAGCGGGCCCCACCTCGCCGACCAGCCCCAGCATTTT.